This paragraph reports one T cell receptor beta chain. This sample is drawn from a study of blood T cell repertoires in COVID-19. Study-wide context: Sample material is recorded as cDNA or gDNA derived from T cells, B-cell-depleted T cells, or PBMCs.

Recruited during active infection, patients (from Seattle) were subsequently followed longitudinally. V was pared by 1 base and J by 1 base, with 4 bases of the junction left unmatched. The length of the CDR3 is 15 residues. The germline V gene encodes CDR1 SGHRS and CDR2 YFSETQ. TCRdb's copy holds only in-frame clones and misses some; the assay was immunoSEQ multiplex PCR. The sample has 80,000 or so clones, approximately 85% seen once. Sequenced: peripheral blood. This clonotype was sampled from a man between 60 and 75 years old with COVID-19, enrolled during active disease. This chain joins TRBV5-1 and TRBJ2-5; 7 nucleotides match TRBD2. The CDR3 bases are TGCGCCAGCAGCTTGATGTCGGGGGGCCAAGAGACCCAGTACTTC. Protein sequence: CASSLMSGGQETQYF.